These T cell receptor beta chains were read from a single sample in a study of cytomegalovirus exposure and HLA in healthy donors. Generated by immunoSEQ multiplex PCR, the TCRdb table keeps only in-frame clones and is missing some. The sample records about 120,000 clones, roughly a tenth being singletons. The specimen sequenced was PBMCs. The receptors stem from a woman aged 18-29 years in good health and CMV-seropositive. CDR3s include the opening cysteine and the closing phenylalanine or tryptophan. The D gene is left open where the match is weak. The size of a clone is reported for some rows only, either as once, few or many, or as a class for expanded clones.

j_gene | len | v_gene | abundance | d_gene | CDR3nt | CDR3aa
TRBJ2-7 | 17 | TRBV4-1 | - | TRBD2 | TGCGCCAGCAGCTCCGACGGGTGGGTAGGCGGGAGCCACGAGCAGTACTTC | CASSSDGWVGGSHEQYF
TRBJ1-1 | 14 | TRBV5-1 | - | - | TGCGCCAGCAGCTTGGCCCTAGGGAACACTGAAGCTTTCTTT | CASSLALGNTEAFF
TRBJ1-1 | 15 | TRBV28 | - | - | TGTGCCAGCAGTTTGAGGGCCGGCAGGTACACTGAAGCTTTCTTT | CASSLRAGRYTEAFF
TRBJ1-1 | 10 | TRBV29-1 | - | - | TGCAGCGTTTCTAACACTGAAGCTTTCTTT | CSVSNTEAFF
TRBJ2-1 | 14 | TRBV14 | few | - | TGTGCCAGCAGCCAACTAGCTTACTACAATGAGCAGTTCTTC | CASSQLAYYNEQFF
TRBJ2-3 | 18 | TRBV5-8 | - | TRBD1 | TGTGCCAGCTCGTGGGGACAGGGTGTCGCGGGTGGTGCAGATACGCAGTATTTT | CASSWGQGVAGGADTQYF
TRBJ1-2 | 13 | TRBV5-6 | - | - | TGTGCCAGCAGCTTGAAAGGGGCGCGGGGCTACACCTTC | CASSLKGARGYTF
TRBJ2-1 | 13 | TRBV5-4 | - | - | TGTGCCAGCAGCCCTAATGGGGGCATTGAGCAGTTCTTC | CASSPNGGIEQFF
TRBJ1-5 | 15 | TRBV9 | few | - | TGTGCCAGCAGCGAAGAGGGCGGGTACAGTCAGCCCCAGCATTTT | CASSEEGGYSQPQHF
TRBJ1-4 | 13 | TRBV5-1 | few | TRBD1 | TGCGCCAGCTCGGGACAGAATAATGAAAAACTGTTTTTT | CASSGQNNEKLFF
TRBJ2-7 | 13 | TRBV29-1 | few | - | TGCAGCGCCCTGAACGGAGATTCCTACGAGCAGTACTTC | CSALNGDSYEQYF
TRBJ1-4 | 15 | TRBV7-2 | few | - | TGTGCCAGCAGCTTAGGGTCCAACTCCTATGAAAAACTGTTTTTT | CASSLGSNSYEKLFF
TRBJ2-5 | 19 | TRBV4-1 | - | - | TGCGCCAGCAGCCAAGTATCCGTGGGCAGGTATGAAGGTAGGAAGACCCAGTACTTC | CASSQVSVGRYEGRKTQYF
TRBJ2-1 | 15 | TRBV21-1 | - | - | TGTGCCAGCAGCAAAGCTAGCGGGAGGGCCAATGAGCAGTTCTTC | CASSKASGRANEQFF
TRBJ1-1 | 15 | TRBV4-1 | - | - | TGCGCCAGCAGGGCGCAGCAGGCCCCCAACACTGAAGCTTTCTTT | CASRAQQAPNTEAFF
TRBJ1-1 | 20 | TRBV14 | - | - | TGTGCCAGCAGCCAAGATCCGCGCGGGAGAATTAAATTCATGAACACTGAGGCTTTCTTT | CASSQDPRGRIKFMNTEAFF
TRBJ1-5 | 14 | TRBV18 | - | TRBD1 | TGTGCCAGCTCCCTGACAGGGCTCAATCAGCCCCAGCATTTT | CASSLTGLNQPQHF
TRBJ2-2 | 13 | TRBV18 | few | - | TGTGCCAGCGGACAGCCGAACACCGGGGAGCTGTTTTTT | CASGQPNTGELFF
TRBJ2-5 | 16 | TRBV11-2 | once | TRBD1 | TGTGCCAGCAGCCTCGGGACAGGAGCCAGGGGAGAGACCCAGTACTTC | CASSLGTGARGETQYF
TRBJ1-1 | 16 | TRBV7-2 | - | TRBD1 | TGTGCCAGCAGCCTTATAGGGGGCTGGGAGGACACTGAAGCTTTCTTT | CASSLIGGWEDTEAFF
TRBJ2-3 | 16 | TRBV10-3 | - | TRBD1 | TGTGCCACCCTCCCGGGACAGGGTCGAAGCACAGATACGCAGTATTTT | CATLPGQGRSTDTQYF
TRBJ2-1 | 13 | TRBV30 | few | - | TGTGCCCGCAGCGGAGTATCCTACAATGAGCAGTTCTTC | CARSGVSYNEQFF
TRBJ1-2 | 15 | TRBV5-4 | few | - | TGTGCCAGCAGCTTGGTTATAGACAGCCCATATGGCTACACCTTC | CASSLVIDSPYGYTF
TRBJ1-4 | 13 | TRBV27 | - | - | TGTGCCAGCAGGGTTGGGGGCAATGAAAAACTGTTTTTT | CASRVGGNEKLFF
TRBJ1-2 | 13 | TRBV2 | - | TRBD1 | TGTGCCAGCAGTGCGGTGGAGGGGGCTGGCTACACCTTC | CASSAVEGAGYTF
TRBJ2-1 | 11 | TRBV20-1 | few | - | TGCAGTGCTATAGAGAGTAGTGAGCAGTTCTTC | CSAIESSEQFF
TRBJ2-1 | 14 | TRBV28 | - | TRBD2 | TGCGCCAGCAGTTTTCGGGCGGGAGTCAATGAGCAGTTCTTC | CASSFRAGVNEQFF
TRBJ2-5 | 18 | TRBV18 | - | TRBD2 | TGTGCCAGCTCACCACCGAGGACTAGTCGGGAAGGAAAAGAGACCCAGTACTTC | CASSPPRTSREGKETQYF
TRBJ1-4 | 17 | TRBV21-1 | - | - | TGTGCCAGCAGCTCACAGGGGCCTAACGCAACTAATGAAAAACTGTTTTTT | CASSSQGPNATNEKLFF